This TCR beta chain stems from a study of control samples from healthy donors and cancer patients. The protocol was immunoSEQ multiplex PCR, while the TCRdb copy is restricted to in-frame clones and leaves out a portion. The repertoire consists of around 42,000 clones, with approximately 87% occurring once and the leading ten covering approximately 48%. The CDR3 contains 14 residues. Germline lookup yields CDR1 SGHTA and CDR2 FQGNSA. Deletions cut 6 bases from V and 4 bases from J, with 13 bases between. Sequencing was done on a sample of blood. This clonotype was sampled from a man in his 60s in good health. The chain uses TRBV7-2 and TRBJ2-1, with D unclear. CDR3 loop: CASSSGVGYNEQFF. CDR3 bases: TGTGCCAGCAGTTCAGGTGTTGGGTACAATGAGCAGTTCTTC. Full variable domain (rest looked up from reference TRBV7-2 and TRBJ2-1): GAGVSQSPSNKVTEKGKDVELRCDPISGHTALYWYRQSLGQGLEFLIYFQGNSAPDKSGLPSDRFSAERTGGSVSTLTIQRTQQEDSAVYLCASSSGVGYNEQFFGPGTRLTVL.